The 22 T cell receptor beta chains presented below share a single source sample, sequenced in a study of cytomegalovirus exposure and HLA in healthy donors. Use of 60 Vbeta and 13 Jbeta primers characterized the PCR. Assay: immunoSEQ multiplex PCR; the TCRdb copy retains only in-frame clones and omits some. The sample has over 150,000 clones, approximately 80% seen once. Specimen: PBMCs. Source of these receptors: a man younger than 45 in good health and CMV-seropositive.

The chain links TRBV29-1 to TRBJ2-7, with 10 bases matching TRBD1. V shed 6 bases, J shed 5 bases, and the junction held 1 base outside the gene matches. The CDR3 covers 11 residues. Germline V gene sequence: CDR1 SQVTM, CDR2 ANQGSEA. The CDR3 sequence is CSVGQGDEQYF. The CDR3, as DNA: TGCAGCGTCGGACAGGGGGACGAGCAGTACTTC.

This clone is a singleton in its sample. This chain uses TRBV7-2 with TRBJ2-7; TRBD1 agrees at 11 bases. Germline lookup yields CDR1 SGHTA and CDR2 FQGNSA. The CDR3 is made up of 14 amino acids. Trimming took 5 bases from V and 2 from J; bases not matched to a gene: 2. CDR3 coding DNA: TGTGCCAGCAGCAGGGACAGGGGGGCCTACGAGCAGTACTTC. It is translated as CASSRDRGAYEQYF. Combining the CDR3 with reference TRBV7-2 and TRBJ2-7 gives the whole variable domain GAGVSQSPSNKVTEKGKDVELRCDPISGHTALYWYRQSLGQGLEFLIYFQGNSAPDKSGLPSDRFSAERTGGSVSTLTIQRTQQEDSAVYLCASSRDRGAYEQYFGPGTRLTVT.

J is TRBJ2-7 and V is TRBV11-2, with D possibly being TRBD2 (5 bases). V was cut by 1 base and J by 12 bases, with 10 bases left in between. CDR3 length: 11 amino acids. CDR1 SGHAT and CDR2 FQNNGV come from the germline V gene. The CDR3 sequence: CASSLGGVGYF. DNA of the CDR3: TGTGCCAGCAGCTTAGGGGGAGTAGGGTACTTC.

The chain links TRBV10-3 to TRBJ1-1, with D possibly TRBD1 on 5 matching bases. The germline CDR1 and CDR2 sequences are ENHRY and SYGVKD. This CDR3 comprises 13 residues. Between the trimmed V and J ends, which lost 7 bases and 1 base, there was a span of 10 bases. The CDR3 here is CAITGKTNTEAFF. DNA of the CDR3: TGTGCCATCACAGGGAAAACGAACACTGAAGCTTTCTTT.

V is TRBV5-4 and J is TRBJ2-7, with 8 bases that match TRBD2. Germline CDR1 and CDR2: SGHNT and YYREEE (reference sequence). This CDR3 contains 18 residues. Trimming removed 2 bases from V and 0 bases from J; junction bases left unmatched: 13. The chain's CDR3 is CASSLGGGGTPSSYEQYF. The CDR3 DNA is TGTGCCAGCAGCTTAGGCGGCGGGGGGACCCCGAGCTCCTACGAGCAGTACTTC.

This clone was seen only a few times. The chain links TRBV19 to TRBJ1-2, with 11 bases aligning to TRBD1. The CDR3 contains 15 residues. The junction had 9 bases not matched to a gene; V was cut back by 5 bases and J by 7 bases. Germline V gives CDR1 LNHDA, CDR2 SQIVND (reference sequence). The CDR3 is CASSPERTGGAGYTF. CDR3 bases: TGTGCCAGTAGTCCCGAGAGGACAGGGGGCGCTGGCTACACCTTC. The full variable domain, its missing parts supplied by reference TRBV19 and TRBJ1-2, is DGGITQSPKYLFRKEGQNVTLSCEQNLNHDAMYWYRQDPGQGLRLIYYSQIVNDFQKGDIAEGYSVSREKKESFPLTVTSAQKNPTAFYLCASSPERTGGAGYTFGSGTRLTVV.

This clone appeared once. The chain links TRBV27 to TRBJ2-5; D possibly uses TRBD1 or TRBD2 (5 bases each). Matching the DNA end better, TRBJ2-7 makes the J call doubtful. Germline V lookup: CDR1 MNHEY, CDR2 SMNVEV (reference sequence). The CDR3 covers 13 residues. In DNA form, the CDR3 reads TGTGCCAGCAGTTTTGTGGGGGACTACGAGCAGTACTTC. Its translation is CASSFVGDYEQYF.

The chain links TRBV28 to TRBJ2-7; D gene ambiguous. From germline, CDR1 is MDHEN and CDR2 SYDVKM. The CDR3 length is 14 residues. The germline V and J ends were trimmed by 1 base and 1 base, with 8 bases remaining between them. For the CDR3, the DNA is TGTGCCAGCAGTTTATCCGGTCCGTCCTACGAGCAGTACTTC. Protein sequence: CASSLSGPSYEQYF. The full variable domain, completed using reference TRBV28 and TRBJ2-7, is DVKVTQSSRYLVKRTGEKVFLECVQDMDHENMFWYRQDPGLGLRLIYFSYDVKMKEKGDIPEGYSVSREKKERFSLILESASTNQTSMYLCASSLSGPSYEQYFGPGTRLTVT.

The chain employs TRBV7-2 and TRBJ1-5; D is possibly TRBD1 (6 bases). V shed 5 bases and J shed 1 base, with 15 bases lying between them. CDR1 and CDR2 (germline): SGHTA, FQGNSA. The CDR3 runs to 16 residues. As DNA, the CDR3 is TGTGCCAGCAGCCCTATGGGTAGGGGGAGCAATCAGCCCCAGCATTTT. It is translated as CASSPMGRGSNQPQHF.

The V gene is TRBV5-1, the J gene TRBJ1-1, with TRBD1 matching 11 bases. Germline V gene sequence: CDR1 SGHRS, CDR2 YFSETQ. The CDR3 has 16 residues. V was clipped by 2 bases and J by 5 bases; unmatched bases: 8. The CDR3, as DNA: TGCGCCAGCAGCTTACAATGGGACAGGGGGTTGACTGAAGCTTTCTTT. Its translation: CASSLQWDRGLTEAFF.

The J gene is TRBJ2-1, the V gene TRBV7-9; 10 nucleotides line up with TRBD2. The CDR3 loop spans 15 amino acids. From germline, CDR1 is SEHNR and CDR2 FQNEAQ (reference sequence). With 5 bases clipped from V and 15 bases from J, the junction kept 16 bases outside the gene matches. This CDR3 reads CASSRAGQRGGRGFF. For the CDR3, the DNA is TGTGCCAGCAGCCGCGCGGGGCAGCGGGGGGGGAGGGGGTTCTTC.

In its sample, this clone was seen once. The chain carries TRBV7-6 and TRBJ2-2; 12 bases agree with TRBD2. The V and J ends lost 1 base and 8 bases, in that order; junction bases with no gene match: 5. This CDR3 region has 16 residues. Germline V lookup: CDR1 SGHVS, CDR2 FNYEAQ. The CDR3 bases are TGTGCCAGCAGCTTAGAGACTAGCGGGGGTGCTGGGGAGCTGTTTTTT. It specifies CASSLETSGGAGELFF.

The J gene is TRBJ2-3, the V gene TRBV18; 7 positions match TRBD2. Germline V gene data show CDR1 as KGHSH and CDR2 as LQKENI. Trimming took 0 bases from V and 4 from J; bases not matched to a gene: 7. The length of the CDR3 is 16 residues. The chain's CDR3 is CASSPPTAGRADTQYF. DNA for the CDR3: TGTGCCAGCTCACCACCGACGGCAGGGAGGGCAGATACGCAGTATTTT.

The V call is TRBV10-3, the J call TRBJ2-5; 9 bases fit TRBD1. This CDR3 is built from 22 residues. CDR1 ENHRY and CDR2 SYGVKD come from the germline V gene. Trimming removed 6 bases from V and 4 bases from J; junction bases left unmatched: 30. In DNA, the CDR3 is TGTGCCATCAGAGAACCAGACCATTACCAGTTCCAGTCAAACAGGGGGCCAGAGACCCAGTACTTC. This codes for CAIREPDHYQFQSNRGPETQYF.

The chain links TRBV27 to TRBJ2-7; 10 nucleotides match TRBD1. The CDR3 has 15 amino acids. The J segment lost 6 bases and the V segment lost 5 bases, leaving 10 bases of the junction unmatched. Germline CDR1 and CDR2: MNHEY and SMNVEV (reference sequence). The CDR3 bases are TGTGCCAGCAGTGTCAATCGACAGGGGGCTGGCGAGCAGTACTTC. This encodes CASSVNRQGAGEQYF.

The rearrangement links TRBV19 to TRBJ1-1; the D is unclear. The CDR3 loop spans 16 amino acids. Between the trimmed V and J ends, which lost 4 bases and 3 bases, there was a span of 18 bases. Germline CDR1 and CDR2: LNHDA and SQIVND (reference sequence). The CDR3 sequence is CASSKRPRGEHTEAFF. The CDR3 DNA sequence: TGTGCCAGTAGTAAGCGGCCCAGAGGCGAACACACTGAAGCTTTCTTT.

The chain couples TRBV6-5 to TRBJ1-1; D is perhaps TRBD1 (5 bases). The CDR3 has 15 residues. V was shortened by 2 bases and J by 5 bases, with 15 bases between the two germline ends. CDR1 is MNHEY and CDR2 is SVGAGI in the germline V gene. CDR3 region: CASSYGTRVPTEAFF. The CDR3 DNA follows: TGTGCCAGCAGTTACGGAACCAGGGTGCCGACTGAAGCTTTCTTT.

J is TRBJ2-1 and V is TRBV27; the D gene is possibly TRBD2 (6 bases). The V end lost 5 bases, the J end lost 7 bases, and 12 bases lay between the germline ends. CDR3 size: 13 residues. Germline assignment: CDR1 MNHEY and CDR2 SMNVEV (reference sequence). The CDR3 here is CASSLGLWNEQFF. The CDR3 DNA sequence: TGTGCCAGCAGTCTGGGACTTTGGAATGAGCAGTTCTTC.

CDR3 coding DNA: TGTGCCAGCAGCCGCGGAGCTAGCGGAGATACGCAGTATTTT. Translation gives CASSRGASGDTQYF. The V and J genes are TRBV6-6 and TRBJ2-3, with 7 bases fitting TRBD2. Germline CDR1 reads MNHNY; CDR2 reads SVGAGI (reference sequence). The ends lost 6 bases at V and 5 bases at J; junction bases unmatched: 8. CDR3 length equals 14 residues.

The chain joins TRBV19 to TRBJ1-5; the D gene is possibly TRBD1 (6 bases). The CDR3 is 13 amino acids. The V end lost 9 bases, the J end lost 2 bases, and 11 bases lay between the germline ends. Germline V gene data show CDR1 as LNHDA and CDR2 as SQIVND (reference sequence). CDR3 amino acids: CARYPGGNQPQHF. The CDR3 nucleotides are TGTGCCAGATATCCAGGGGGCAATCAGCCCCAGCATTTT.

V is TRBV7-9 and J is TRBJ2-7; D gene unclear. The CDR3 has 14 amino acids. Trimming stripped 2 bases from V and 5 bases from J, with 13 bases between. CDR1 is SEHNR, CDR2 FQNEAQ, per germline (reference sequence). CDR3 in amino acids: CASSLNQQSDEQYF. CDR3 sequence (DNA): TGTGCCAGCAGCTTAAATCAACAGTCGGACGAGCAGTACTTC. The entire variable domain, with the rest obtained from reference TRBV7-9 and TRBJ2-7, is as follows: DTGVSQNPRHKITKRGQNVTFRCDPISEHNRLYWYRQTLGQGPEFLTYFQNEAQLEKSRLLSDRFSAERPKGSFSTLEIQRTEQGDSAMYLCASSLNQQSDEQYFGPGTRLTVT.

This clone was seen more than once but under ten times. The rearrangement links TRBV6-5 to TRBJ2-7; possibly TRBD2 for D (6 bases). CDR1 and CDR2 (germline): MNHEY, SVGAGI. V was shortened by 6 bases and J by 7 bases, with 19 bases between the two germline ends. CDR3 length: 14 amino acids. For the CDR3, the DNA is TGTGCCAGCAGCACCGGGTTCAAGGCGGGGGAGCAGTACTTC. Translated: CASSTGFKAGEQYF.